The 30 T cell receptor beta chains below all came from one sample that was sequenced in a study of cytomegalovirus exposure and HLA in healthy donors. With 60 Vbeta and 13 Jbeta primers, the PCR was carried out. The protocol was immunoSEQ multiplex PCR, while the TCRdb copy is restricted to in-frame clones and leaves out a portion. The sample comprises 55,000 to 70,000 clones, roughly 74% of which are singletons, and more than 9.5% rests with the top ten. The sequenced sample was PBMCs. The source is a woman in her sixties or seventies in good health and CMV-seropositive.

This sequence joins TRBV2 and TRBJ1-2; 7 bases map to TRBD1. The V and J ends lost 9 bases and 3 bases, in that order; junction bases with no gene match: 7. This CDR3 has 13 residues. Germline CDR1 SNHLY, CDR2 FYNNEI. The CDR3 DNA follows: TGTGCCAGTCGACAGGGTTCGTACTATGGCTACACCTTC. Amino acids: CASRQGSYYGYTF. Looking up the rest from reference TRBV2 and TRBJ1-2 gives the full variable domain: EPEVTQTPSHQVTQMGQEVILRCVPISNHLYFYWYRQILGQKVEFLVSFYNNEISEKSEIFDDQFSVERPDGSNFTLKIRSTKLEDSAMYFCASRQGSYYGYTFGSGTRLTVV.

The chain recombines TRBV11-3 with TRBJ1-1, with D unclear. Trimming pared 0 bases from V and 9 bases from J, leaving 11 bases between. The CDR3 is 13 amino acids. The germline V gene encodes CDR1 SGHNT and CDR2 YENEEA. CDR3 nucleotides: TGTGCCAGCAGCTTAGATGCGAAAATGAAAGCTTTCTTT. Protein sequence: CASSLDAKMKAFF.

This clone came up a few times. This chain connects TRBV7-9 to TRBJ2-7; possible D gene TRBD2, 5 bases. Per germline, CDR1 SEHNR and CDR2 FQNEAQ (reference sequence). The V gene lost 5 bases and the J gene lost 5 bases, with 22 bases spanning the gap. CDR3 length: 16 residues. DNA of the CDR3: TGTGCCAGCAGCCCCCACCGGTTGAGTTGGGGAGACGAGCAGTACTTC. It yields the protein CASSPHRLSWGDEQYF. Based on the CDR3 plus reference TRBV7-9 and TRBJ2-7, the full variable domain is DTGVSQNPRHKITKRGQNVTFRCDPISEHNRLYWYRQTLGQGPEFLTYFQNEAQLEKSRLLSDRFSAERPKGSFSTLEIQRTEQGDSAMYLCASSPHRLSWGDEQYFGPGTRLTVT.

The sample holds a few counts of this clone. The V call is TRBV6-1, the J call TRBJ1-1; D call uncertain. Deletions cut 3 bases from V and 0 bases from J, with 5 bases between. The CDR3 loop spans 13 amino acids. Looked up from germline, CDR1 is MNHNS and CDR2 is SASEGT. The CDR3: CASSDGLNTEAFF. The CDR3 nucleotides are TGTGCCAGCAGTGACGGGTTGAACACTGAAGCTTTCTTT.

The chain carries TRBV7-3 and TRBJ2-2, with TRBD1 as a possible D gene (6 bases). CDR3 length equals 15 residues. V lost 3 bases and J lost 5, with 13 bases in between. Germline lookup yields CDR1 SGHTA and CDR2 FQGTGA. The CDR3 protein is CASSFTGSGTGELFF. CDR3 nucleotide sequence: TGTGCCAGCAGCTTCACAGGGTCGGGGACCGGGGAGCTGTTTTTT.

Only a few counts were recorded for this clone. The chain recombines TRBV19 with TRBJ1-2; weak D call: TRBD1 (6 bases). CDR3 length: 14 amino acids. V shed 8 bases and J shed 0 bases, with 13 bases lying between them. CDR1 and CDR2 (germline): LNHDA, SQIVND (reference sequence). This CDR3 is CASRRDTANYGYTF. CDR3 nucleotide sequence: TGTGCCAGTCGCCGGGACACAGCTAACTATGGCTACACCTTC. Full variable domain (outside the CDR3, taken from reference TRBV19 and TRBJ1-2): DGGITQSPKYLFRKEGQNVTLSCEQNLNHDAMYWYRQDPGQGLRLIYYSQIVNDFQKGDIAEGYSVSREKKESFPLTVTSAQKNPTAFYLCASRRDTANYGYTFGSGTRLTVV.

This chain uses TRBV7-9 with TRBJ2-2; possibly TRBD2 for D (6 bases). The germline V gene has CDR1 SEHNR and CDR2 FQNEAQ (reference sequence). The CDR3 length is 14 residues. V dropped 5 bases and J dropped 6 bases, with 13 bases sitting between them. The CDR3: CASSLGGPAGELFF. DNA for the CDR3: TGTGCCAGCAGCCTCGGGGGACCGGCCGGGGAGCTGTTTTTT.

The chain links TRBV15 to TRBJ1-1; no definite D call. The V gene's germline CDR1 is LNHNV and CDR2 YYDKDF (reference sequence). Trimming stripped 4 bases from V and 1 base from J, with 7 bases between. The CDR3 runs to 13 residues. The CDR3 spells CATSNTKNTEAFF. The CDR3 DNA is TGTGCCACCAGCAATACAAAGAACACTGAAGCTTTCTTT. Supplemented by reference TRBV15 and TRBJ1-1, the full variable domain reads DAMVIQNPRYQVTQFGKPVTLSCSQTLNHNVMYWYQQKSSQAPKLLFHYYDKDFNNEADTPDNFQSRRPNTSFCFLDIRSPGLGDTAMYLCATSNTKNTEAFFGQGTRLTVV.

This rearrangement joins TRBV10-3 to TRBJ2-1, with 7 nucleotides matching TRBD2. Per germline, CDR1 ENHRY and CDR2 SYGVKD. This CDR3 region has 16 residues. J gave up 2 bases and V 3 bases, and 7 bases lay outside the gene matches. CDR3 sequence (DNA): TGTGCCATCAGTGACCCCGGGGGGATCCCCTACAATGAGCAGTTCTTC. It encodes CAISDPGGIPYNEQFF.

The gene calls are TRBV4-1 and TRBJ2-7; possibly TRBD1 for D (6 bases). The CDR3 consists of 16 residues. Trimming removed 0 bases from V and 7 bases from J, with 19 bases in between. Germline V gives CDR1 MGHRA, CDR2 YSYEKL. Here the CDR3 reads CASSQDQGTPAREQYF. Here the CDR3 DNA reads TGCGCCAGCAGCCAAGATCAGGGGACGCCGGCTAGGGAGCAGTACTTC.

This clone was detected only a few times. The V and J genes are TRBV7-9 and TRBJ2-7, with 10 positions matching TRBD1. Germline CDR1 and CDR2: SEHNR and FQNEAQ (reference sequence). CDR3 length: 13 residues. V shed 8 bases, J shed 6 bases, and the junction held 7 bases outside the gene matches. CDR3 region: CASLGTGVGEQYF. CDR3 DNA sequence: TGTGCCAGCTTAGGGACAGGGGTCGGCGAGCAGTACTTC. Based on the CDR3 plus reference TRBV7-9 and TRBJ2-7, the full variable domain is DTGVSQNPRHKITKRGQNVTFRCDPISEHNRLYWYRQTLGQGPEFLTYFQNEAQLEKSRLLSDRFSAERPKGSFSTLEIQRTEQGDSAMYLCASLGTGVGEQYFGPGTRLTVT.

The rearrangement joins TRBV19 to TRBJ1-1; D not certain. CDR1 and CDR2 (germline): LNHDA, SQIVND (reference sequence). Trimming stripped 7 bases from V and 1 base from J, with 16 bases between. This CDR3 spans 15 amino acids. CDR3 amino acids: CASKVVGTPNTEAFF. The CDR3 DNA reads TGTGCCAGTAAAGTAGTGGGCACACCGAACACTGAAGCTTTCTTT. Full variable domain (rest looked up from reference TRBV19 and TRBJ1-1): DGGITQSPKYLFRKEGQNVTLSCEQNLNHDAMYWYRQDPGQGLRLIYYSQIVNDFQKGDIAEGYSVSREKKESFPLTVTSAQKNPTAFYLCASKVVGTPNTEAFFGQGTRLTVV.

The CDR3 reads CASSITADGNQPQHF. CDR3 DNA sequence: TGCGCCAGCAGTATAACAGCGGATGGCAATCAGCCCCAGCATTTT. The J gene is TRBJ1-5, the V gene TRBV5-1; no reliable D call. This CDR3 contains 15 residues. V lost 5 bases and J lost 2, with 14 bases in between. Germline V gene sequence: CDR1 SGHRS, CDR2 YFSETQ.

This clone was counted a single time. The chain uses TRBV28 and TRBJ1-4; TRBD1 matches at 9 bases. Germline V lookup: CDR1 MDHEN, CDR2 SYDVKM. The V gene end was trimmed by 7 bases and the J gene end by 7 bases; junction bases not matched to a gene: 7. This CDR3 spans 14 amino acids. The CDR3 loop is CASTLTGGGEKLFF. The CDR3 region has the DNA TGTGCCAGCACCCTTACAGGGGGCGGTGAAAAACTGTTTTTT.

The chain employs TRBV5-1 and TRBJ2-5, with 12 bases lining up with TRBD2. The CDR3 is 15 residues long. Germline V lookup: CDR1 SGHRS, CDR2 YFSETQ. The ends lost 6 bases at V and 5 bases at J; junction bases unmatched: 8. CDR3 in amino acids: CASTETGLAGETQYF. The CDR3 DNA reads TGCGCCAGCACCGAAACTGGACTAGCGGGGGAGACCCAGTACTTC.

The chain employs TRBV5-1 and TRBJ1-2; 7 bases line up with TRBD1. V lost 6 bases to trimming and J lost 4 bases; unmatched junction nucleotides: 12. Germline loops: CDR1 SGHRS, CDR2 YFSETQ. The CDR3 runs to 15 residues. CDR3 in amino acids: CASTPLQQGSYGYTF. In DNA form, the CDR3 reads TGCGCCAGCACCCCCCTTCAACAGGGGTCCTATGGCTACACCTTC.

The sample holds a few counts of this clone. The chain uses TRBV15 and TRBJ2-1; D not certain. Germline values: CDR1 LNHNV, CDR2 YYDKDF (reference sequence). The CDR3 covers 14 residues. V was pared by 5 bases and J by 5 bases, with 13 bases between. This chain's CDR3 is CATSVFVAHNEQFF. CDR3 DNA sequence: TGTGCCACCAGCGTATTTGTGGCCCACAATGAGCAGTTCTTC.

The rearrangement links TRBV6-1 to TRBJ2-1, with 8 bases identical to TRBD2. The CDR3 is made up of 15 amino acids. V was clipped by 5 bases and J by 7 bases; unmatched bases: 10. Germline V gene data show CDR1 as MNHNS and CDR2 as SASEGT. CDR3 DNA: TGTGCCAGCAGTAATAAAGCGGGAGAGGTGAATGAGCAGTTCTTC. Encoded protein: CASSNKAGEVNEQFF.

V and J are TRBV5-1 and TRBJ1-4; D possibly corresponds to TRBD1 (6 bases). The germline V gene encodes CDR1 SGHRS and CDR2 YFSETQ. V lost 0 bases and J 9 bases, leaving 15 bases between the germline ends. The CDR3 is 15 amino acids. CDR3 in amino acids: CASSLGQGRGQKLFF. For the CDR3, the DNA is TGCGCCAGCAGCTTGGGGCAGGGGCGCGGGCAAAAACTGTTTTTT.

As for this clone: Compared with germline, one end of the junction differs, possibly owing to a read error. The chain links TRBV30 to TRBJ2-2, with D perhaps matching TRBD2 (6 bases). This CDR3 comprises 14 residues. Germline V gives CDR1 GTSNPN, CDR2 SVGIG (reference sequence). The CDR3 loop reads CAWSVYRQSGGLFF. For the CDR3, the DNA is TGTGCCTGGAGTGTATACAGGCAGTCCGGGGGGCTGTTTTTT.

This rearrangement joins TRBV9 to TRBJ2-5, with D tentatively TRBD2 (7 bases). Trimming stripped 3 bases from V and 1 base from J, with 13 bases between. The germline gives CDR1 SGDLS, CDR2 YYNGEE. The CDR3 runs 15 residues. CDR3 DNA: TGTGCCAGCAGCGCGAGGGGGGGGTCCCAAGAGACCCAGTACTTC. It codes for CASSARGGSQETQYF.

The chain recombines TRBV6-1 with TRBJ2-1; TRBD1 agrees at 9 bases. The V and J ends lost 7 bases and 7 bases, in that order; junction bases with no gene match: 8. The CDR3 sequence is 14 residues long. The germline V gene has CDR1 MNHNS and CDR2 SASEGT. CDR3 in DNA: TGTGCCAGCACCCCACAGGGGGCGAGGAATGAGCAGTTCTTC. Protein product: CASTPQGARNEQFF.

In DNA form, the CDR3 reads TGTGCCATCACCCCAGCGGGGGGGCAAGAGACCCAGTACTTC. It codes for CAITPAGGQETQYF. V usage is TRBV6-6 and J usage is TRBJ2-5, with TRBD2 matching 10 bases. CDR1 MNHNY and CDR2 SVGAGI come from the germline V gene (reference sequence). V trimming: 10 bases; J trimming: 2 bases; junction bases outside the gene matches: 7. This CDR3 comprises 14 residues.

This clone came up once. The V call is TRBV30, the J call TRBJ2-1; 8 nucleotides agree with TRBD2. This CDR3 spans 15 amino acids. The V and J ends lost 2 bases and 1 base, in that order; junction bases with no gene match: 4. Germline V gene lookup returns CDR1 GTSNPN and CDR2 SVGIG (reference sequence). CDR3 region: CAWSRGGGSYNEQFF. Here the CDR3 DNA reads TGTGCCTGGAGTCGAGGCGGGGGGTCCTACAATGAGCAGTTCTTC.

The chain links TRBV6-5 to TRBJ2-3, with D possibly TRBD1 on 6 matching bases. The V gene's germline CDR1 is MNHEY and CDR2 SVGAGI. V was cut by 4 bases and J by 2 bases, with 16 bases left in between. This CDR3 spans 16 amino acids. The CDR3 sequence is CASSFSTGRATDTQYF. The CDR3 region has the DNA TGTGCCAGCAGTTTTTCAACAGGGAGAGCCACAGATACGCAGTATTTT.

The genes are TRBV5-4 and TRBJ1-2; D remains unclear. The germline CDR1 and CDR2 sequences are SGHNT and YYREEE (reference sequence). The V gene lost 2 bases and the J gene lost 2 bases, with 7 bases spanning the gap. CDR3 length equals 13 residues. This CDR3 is CASSLSGNYGYTF. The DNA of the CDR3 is TGTGCCAGCAGCTTATCCGGGAACTATGGCTACACCTTC.

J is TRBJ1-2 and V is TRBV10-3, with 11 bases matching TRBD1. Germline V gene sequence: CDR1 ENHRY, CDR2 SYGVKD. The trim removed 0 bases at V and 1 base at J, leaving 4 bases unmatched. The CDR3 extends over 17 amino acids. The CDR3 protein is CAISESIGTGGNYGYTF. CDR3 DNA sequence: TGTGCCATCAGTGAGTCTATTGGGACAGGGGGTAACTATGGCTACACCTTC.

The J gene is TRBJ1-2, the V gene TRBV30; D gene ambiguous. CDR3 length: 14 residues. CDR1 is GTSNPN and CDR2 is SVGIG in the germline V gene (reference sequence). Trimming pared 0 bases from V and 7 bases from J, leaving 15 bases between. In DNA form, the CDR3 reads TGTGCCTGGAGTGTAATCGGGTTGCGTGGTGGCTACACCTTC. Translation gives CAWSVIGLRGGYTF.

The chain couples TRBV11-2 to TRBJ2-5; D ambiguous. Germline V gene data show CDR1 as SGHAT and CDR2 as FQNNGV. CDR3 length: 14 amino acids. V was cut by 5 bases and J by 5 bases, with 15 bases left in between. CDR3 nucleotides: TGTGCCAGCAGCCGGCGGCGTACGCGGGAGACCCAGTACTTC. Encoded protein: CASSRRRTRETQYF.

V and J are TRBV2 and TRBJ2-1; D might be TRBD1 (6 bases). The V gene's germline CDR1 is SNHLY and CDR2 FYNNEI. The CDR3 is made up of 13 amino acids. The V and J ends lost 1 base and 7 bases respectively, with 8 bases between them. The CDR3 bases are TGTGCCAGCAGTGAAGGGACAGCGAATGAGCAGTTCTTC. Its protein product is CASSEGTANEQFF.